This section outlines one T cell receptor (beta chain) sequence together with its context. Its specific antigen is unknown. No base quality values were provided; no much bigger clone lies one nucleotide off. The data derive from a study of T cell responses to AZD1222 COVID-19 vaccine (dated by TCRdb to 2020 to 2023). Some background on the complete study: AZD1222 recipients with second doses at about 4 weeks or about 12 weeks were pooled, because spike-specific TCR depth and breadth did not differ between schedules. Trial participants were enrolled into age subgroups of 18-55, 56-69 and 70-plus years, which contained about 150, 28 and 57 TCR-sequenced participants, respectively. A total of just over 230 trial participants underwent TCR sequencing, of whom under 220 had received two doses of AZD1222 and some 26 had received two doses of the MenACWY control vaccine. Here is what the overall study found, with its caveats: Participants were mostly white British and included more females than males, and it was suggested by the authors that clonal diversity may have been underestimated. Epitopes outside the regions mutated in the B.1.351 and B.1.1.7 variants were reportedly recognized by nearly half of the unique spike-specific TCRs. After two AZD1222 doses, spike-specific TCR breadth and depth were significantly higher than at day 0 and than in MenACWY recipients. Because no day 14 peak-response samples were available, the repertoires could be characterized only after the peak T cell response. The whole spike protein was spanned by vaccine-associated CD4 TCRs, and dominant responses were seen in regions 160-218 and 743-854. Conclusions about previously exposed vaccinees are limited because only six or seven AZD1222 recipients were SARS-CoV-2 seropositive at baseline. In the small 56-69-year group, the increase in depth fell short of significance, most likely because of low power.

The CDR3 regions of human TCRbeta chains were analyzed by immunosequencing. The source study handled its data this way. Repertoire TCRs were checked for matches against a reference library of SARS-CoV-2-specific TCRs that had been generated using the MIRA antigen-specificity platform. Breadth was defined as the fraction of unique TCRs that were SARS-CoV-2-associated, and depth was defined as the fraction of total T cells that were SARS-CoV-2-associated. Using the MIRA data, each spike-specific TCR was assigned both to the spike region to which the TCR was reactive and to a CD4 or CD8 class. Log10-transformed breadth and depth values were compared by one-way ANOVA with Sidak's multiple comparisons tests. Not all clones reach the TCRdb copy of this immuneACCESS table, which keeps in-frame sequences only. Checked studies attribute under half of the gap to unresolved V genes and leave the rest unexplained. That table supplies the V and J calls and clone size; D and trimming were determined from the DNA. This sample holds tens of thousands of clones; about 74% were observed only once. The ten biggest clones cover around 6.6% of the sample.

CDR1 and CDR2 (SGHDN, FVKESK) derive from the germline V gene. Trimming costs V 6 bases and J 4 bases, and their ends lie 15 bases apart. The CDR3 goes from the cysteine to the phenylalanine over 14 residues. CDR3 DNA is the only sequence kept; it has 42 bases, read in frame from the first base. The time point label, as the study defines it: baseline before first vaccination. Vaccinee samples were obtained from the UK trials COV001 and COV002, which included a single-blind randomized controlled phase 2/3 trial of AZD1222 (ChAdOx1 nCoV-19) in healthy adults. For TCRbeta chain sequencing, PBMC samples from trial participants were taken at day 0 and at day 28 after the second dose.

The sample in question was peripheral blood, obtained on day 0 of AZD1222 vaccination. Rearrangement joined TRBV14 to TRBJ1-2, with TRBD1 tentatively as D gene (5 bases match). The clonotype comes from an adult in good health. The nucleotide sequence is given as TGTGCCAGCAGACTGGCAGGGTCCAGCTATGGCTACACCTTC. Its amino acids are CASRLAGSSYGYTF. Outside the CDR3, residues come from the reference TRBV14 and TRBJ1-2 proteins, so the full variable domain is: EAGVTQFPSHSVIEKGQTVTLRCDPISGHDNLYWYRRVMGKEIKFLLHFVKESKQDESGMPNNRFLAERTGGTYSTLKVQPAELEDSGVYFCASRLAGSSYGYTFGSGTRLTVV.